This paragraph reports one T cell receptor beta chain. The sample originates from a study of blood T cell repertoires in COVID-19. Produced via immunoSEQ multiplex PCR; TCRdb's table is partial and in-frame only. The data show around 250,000 clones, with 90% seen just once and 2% to 2.5% held by the top ten. The germline gives CDR1 SGHVS, CDR2 FQNEAQ. Trimming stripped 6 bases from V and 3 bases from J, with 17 bases between. The CDR3 has 15 amino acids. The TCR sequence derives from a woman in her sixties with COVID-19, enrolled during active disease. The specimen was peripheral blood. The J gene is TRBJ2-5, the V gene TRBV7-8; D call uncertain. The CDR3, as DNA: TGTGCCAGCAGTCCTGGGCTCAAGACGAAAGAGACCCAGTACTTC. Its protein product is CASSPGLKTKETQYF.